The rows below give T cell receptor beta chains drawn from one sample of a study of blood T cell repertoires in COVID-19. Sequencing was performed with immunoSEQ multiplex PCR; in TCRdb, only in-frame clones are kept and a portion is missing. Among roughly 90,000 clones listed, about 82% were seen once. Sequenced: peripheral blood. The receptors derive from a human donor in a cohort sampled during active COVID-19. Both conserved end residues are part of each CDR3. D genes are given only for firm matches.

d_call v_call cdr3_aa
. TRBV6-1 CASSEGQGRDTEAFF
TRBD1 TRBV5-4 CASSPTDRHNEQFF
TRBD1 TRBV7-9 CASSFRGAGGPTEAFF
TRBD1 TRBV24-1 CATMVVGQGRNNYGYTF
TRBD2 TRBV9 CASSVGLAGGRETQYF
. TRBV6-2/TRBV6-3 CASSSPSTRAKNIQYF
. TRBV11-3 CASSLGQVGEQYF
. TRBV30 CAWTSGRGNQPQHF
TRBD1 TRBV4-1 CASSTGGSNEQFF
. TRBV7-8 CASSLTQSYNEQFF
TRBD1 TRBV7-3 CASSLDRGTYNEQFF
TRBD1 TRBV14 CASSSSGGTEAFF
TRBD1 TRBV18 CASSPGTANSPLHF
. TRBV15 CATSERGENTEAFF